Listed below are T cell receptor beta chains from one sample, sequenced in a study of T-cell reconstitution after alpha-beta-depleted transplantation in children. TCRdb analysed the PCR reads with MiXCR anew, one entry per CDR3 protein. The sample consists of 500,000 to 600,000 distinct CDR3 sequences, 25% to 30% of them appearing once. The sequences come from PBMCs, collected before TCRalphabeta/CD19-depleted stem cell transplant. These TCRs come from a boy younger than two with Wiskott-Aldrich syndrome, due to receive a stem cell transplant. Each CDR3 is given with its conserved first and last residue. The order of the fields is V gene, clone size, J gene, D gene, CDR3 protein, CDR3 DNA. D genes are given only for firm matches. Some rows have no size entry. The others give once, few or many, or a class for an expanded clone.

v_gene: TRBV25-1
abundance: NA
j_gene: TRBJ2-5
d_gene: TRBD2
CDR3aa: CASSEWAGGPEETQYF
CDR3nt: TGTGCCAGCAGTGAATGGGCGGGAGGGCCGGAGGAGACCCAGTACTTC

v_gene: TRBV5-1
abundance: few
j_gene: TRBJ2-1
d_gene: TRBD2
CDR3aa: CASSKLAGGYNEQFF
CDR3nt: TGCGCCAGCAGCAAACTAGCGGGAGGTTACAATGAGCAGTTCTTC

v_gene: TRBV5-1
abundance: NA
j_gene: TRBJ2-7
d_gene: NA
CDR3aa: CASSPVGLYEQYF
CDR3nt: TGCGCCAGTAGCCCTGTGGGCCTCTACGAGCAGTACTTC

v_gene: TRBV27
abundance: NA
j_gene: TRBJ2-7
d_gene: NA
CDR3aa: CASSMGRLSSYEQYF
CDR3nt: TGTGCCAGCAGTATGGGGAGACTGAGCTCCTACGAGCAGTACTTC

v_gene: TRBV5-1
abundance: NA
j_gene: TRBJ1-2
d_gene: TRBD1
CDR3aa: CASSPTTGNGYTF
CDR3nt: TGCGCCAGCAGCCCTACGACAGGGAATGGCTACACCTTC

v_gene: TRBV2
abundance: NA
j_gene: TRBJ2-5
d_gene: NA
CDR3aa: CASSLRRPQETQYF
CDR3nt: TGTGCCAGCAGCCTCCGGCGGCCTCAAGAGACCCAGTACTTC

v_gene: TRBV6-1
abundance: NA
j_gene: TRBJ1-2
d_gene: NA
CDR3aa: CASRTEGELYGYTF
CDR3nt: TGTGCCAGCAGGACAGAGGGAGAGCTATATGGCTACACCTTC

v_gene: TRBV2
abundance: NA
j_gene: TRBJ2-6
d_gene: NA
CDR3aa: CASRGAFSGANVLTF
CDR3nt: TGTGCCAGCAGGGGTGCTTTCTCTGGGGCCAACGTCCTGACTTTC

v_gene: TRBV25-1
abundance: medium-sized
j_gene: TRBJ1-1
d_gene: NA
CDR3aa: CASSLYGDASEAFF
CDR3nt: TGTGCCAGCAGCCTCTACGGTGACGCTAGTGAAGCTTTCTTT

v_gene: TRBV12-3/TRBV12-4
abundance: few
j_gene: TRBJ1-4
d_gene: NA
CDR3aa: CASRPETGFEGRMFF
CDR3nt: TGTGCCAGCAGACCCGAGACAGGATTCGAGGGGAGAATGTTTTTT

v_gene: TRBV4-2
abundance: few
j_gene: TRBJ2-2
d_gene: NA
CDR3aa: CASSQAGVGTGELFF
CDR3nt: TGTGCCAGCAGCCAAGCGGGAGTGGGCACCGGGGAGCTGTTTTTT

v_gene: TRBV5-1
abundance: few
j_gene: TRBJ2-3
d_gene: NA
CDR3aa: CASSILLTLGTQYF
CDR3nt: TGCGCCAGCAGCATCTTACTTACCCTCGGTACGCAGTATTTT

v_gene: TRBV5-4
abundance: NA
j_gene: TRBJ2-1
d_gene: NA
CDR3aa: CASSLGEGARDEQFF
CDR3nt: TGTGCCAGCAGCTTGGGGGAGGGGGCTCGGGATGAGCAGTTCTTC

v_gene: TRBV5-1
abundance: few
j_gene: TRBJ2-3
d_gene: NA
CDR3aa: CASSSPSTRADTQYF
CDR3nt: TGCGCCAGCAGCTCCCCCTCTACAAGGGCAGATACGCAGTATTTT

v_gene: TRBV20-1
abundance: NA
j_gene: TRBJ2-5
d_gene: NA
CDR3aa: CSARGLTTGWETQYF
CDR3nt: TGCAGTGCTAGAGGGCTAACAACAGGGTGGGAGACCCAGTACTTC

v_gene: TRBV4-1
abundance: NA
j_gene: TRBJ2-7
d_gene: NA
CDR3aa: CASSQVAKDLYEQYF
CDR3nt: TGCGCCAGCAGCCAAGTAGCGAAGGACCTCTACGAGCAGTACTTC

v_gene: TRBV10-3
abundance: few
j_gene: TRBJ1-2
d_gene: NA
CDR3aa: CAIRTVPYGYTF
CDR3nt: TGTGCCATCAGGACAGTTCCCTATGGCTACACCTTC

v_gene: TRBV5-1
abundance: few
j_gene: TRBJ1-5
d_gene: NA
CDR3aa: CASSLVGDTNQPQHF
CDR3nt: TGCGCCAGCAGCTTGGTGGGGGACACCAATCAGCCCCAGCATTTT

v_gene: TRBV5-1
abundance: few
j_gene: TRBJ2-1
d_gene: NA
CDR3aa: CASSLRTASSYNEQFF
CDR3nt: TGCGCCAGCAGCTTGCGAACGGCTAGCTCCTACAATGAGCAGTTCTTC

v_gene: TRBV5-1
abundance: few
j_gene: TRBJ2-2
d_gene: TRBD1
CDR3aa: CASSLAAGGLSNTGELFF
CDR3nt: TGCGCCAGCAGCTTGGCCGCAGGGGGCTTATCGAACACCGGGGAGCTGTTTTTT

v_gene: TRBV7-9
abundance: NA
j_gene: TRBJ2-1
d_gene: NA
CDR3aa: CASSLQGWDNEQFF
CDR3nt: TGTGCCAGCAGTTTACAGGGTTGGGACAATGAGCAGTTCTTC

v_gene: TRBV10-3
abundance: NA
j_gene: TRBJ1-5
d_gene: NA
CDR3aa: CAISELGGDQPQHF
CDR3nt: TGTGCCATCAGTGAGCTGGGGGGGGATCAGCCCCAGCATTTT

v_gene: TRBV20-1
abundance: once
j_gene: TRBJ2-7
d_gene: TRBD2
CDR3aa: CSAPLAGPLNDEQYF
CDR3nt: TGCAGTGCCCCCTTAGCGGGACCGCTAAATGACGAGCAGTACTTC

v_gene: TRBV27
abundance: NA
j_gene: TRBJ1-5
d_gene: TRBD1
CDR3aa: CASRTGGTVQPQHF
CDR3nt: TGTGCCAGCAGGACAGGGGGCACTGTTCAGCCCCAGCATTTT

v_gene: TRBV10-3
abundance: NA
j_gene: TRBJ2-3
d_gene: TRBD2
CDR3aa: CAISELGTTDTQYF
CDR3nt: TGTGCCATCAGTGAGTTAGGGACTACGGATACGCAGTATTTT

v_gene: TRBV20-1
abundance: NA
j_gene: TRBJ1-5
d_gene: NA
CDR3aa: CSASDGTRNQPQHF
CDR3nt: TGCAGTGCTAGTGACGGGACACGGAATCAGCCCCAGCATTTT

v_gene: TRBV20-1
abundance: few
j_gene: TRBJ2-1
d_gene: TRBD2
CDR3aa: CSARDPSGKNNEQFF
CDR3nt: TGCAGTGCTAGAGATCCTAGCGGGAAGAACAATGAGCAGTTCTTC

v_gene: TRBV6-1
abundance: few
j_gene: TRBJ2-5
d_gene: NA
CDR3aa: CASRRDRAFQETQYF
CDR3nt: TGTGCCAGCAGGCGGGACAGAGCCTTTCAAGAGACCCAGTACTTC

v_gene: TRBV3-1
abundance: few
j_gene: TRBJ2-5
d_gene: NA
CDR3aa: CASSQTFRETQYF
CDR3nt: TGTGCCAGCAGTCAAACATTCCGGGAGACCCAGTACTTC

v_gene: TRBV14
abundance: NA
j_gene: TRBJ2-5
d_gene: NA
CDR3aa: CASSPGTRIQETQYF
CDR3nt: TGTGCCAGCAGCCCTGGGACGCGCATCCAAGAGACCCAGTACTTC

v_gene: TRBV20-1
abundance: NA
j_gene: TRBJ1-5
d_gene: TRBD1
CDR3aa: CSARTTGGYQPQHF
CDR3nt: TGCAGTGCTAGAACTACAGGGGGCTATCAGCCCCAGCATTTT

v_gene: TRBV29-1
abundance: few
j_gene: TRBJ2-5
d_gene: NA
CDR3aa: CSVVSFTQETQYF
CDR3nt: TGCAGCGTTGTGAGCTTTACCCAAGAGACCCAGTACTTC

v_gene: TRBV5-1
abundance: few
j_gene: TRBJ1-6
d_gene: NA
CDR3aa: CASSLEFGQISPLHF
CDR3nt: TGCGCCAGCAGCTTGGAATTCGGACAGATCTCACCCCTCCACTTT

v_gene: TRBV7-2
abundance: few
j_gene: TRBJ2-7
d_gene: NA
CDR3aa: CASSYRGGEQYF
CDR3nt: TGTGCCAGCAGCTACAGGGGAGGCGAGCAGTACTTC

v_gene: TRBV20-1
abundance: few
j_gene: TRBJ2-1
d_gene: TRBD2
CDR3aa: CSARWSGRMNNEQFF
CDR3nt: TGCAGTGCTAGATGGAGCGGGAGAATGAACAATGAGCAGTTCTTC

v_gene: TRBV13
abundance: NA
j_gene: TRBJ2-7
d_gene: NA
CDR3aa: CASSRKSSYEQYF
CDR3nt: TGTGCCAGCAGCCGAAAGAGCTCCTACGAGCAGTACTTC

v_gene: TRBV5-1
abundance: NA
j_gene: TRBJ2-1
d_gene: TRBD2
CDR3aa: CASSTGTSGFHNEQFF
CDR3nt: TGCGCCAGCAGCACCGGGACTAGCGGGTTTCACAATGAGCAGTTCTTC

v_gene: TRBV15
abundance: few
j_gene: TRBJ2-5
d_gene: NA
CDR3aa: CATSRETLKPSQETQYF
CDR3nt: TGTGCCACCAGCAGAGAAACCCTTAAGCCTTCCCAAGAGACCCAGTACTTC

v_gene: TRBV5-1
abundance: once
j_gene: TRBJ2-7
d_gene: NA
CDR3aa: CASSLGGATGEQYF
CDR3nt: TGCGCCAGCAGCTTGGGGGGGGCCACGGGGGAGCAGTACTTC

v_gene: TRBV14
abundance: NA
j_gene: TRBJ2-3
d_gene: TRBD2
CDR3aa: CASSQVLAGVTATQYF
CDR3nt: TGTGCCAGCAGCCAAGTCCTAGCGGGAGTCACAGCTACGCAGTATTTT

v_gene: TRBV27
abundance: NA
j_gene: TRBJ2-2
d_gene: NA
CDR3aa: CASSFSVLHTGELFF
CDR3nt: TGTGCCAGCAGTTTCTCCGTTCTACACACCGGGGAGCTGTTTTTT

v_gene: TRBV11-1
abundance: NA
j_gene: TRBJ1-2
d_gene: NA
CDR3aa: CASSLALGTNSLANYGYTF
CDR3nt: TGTGCCAGCAGCTTAGCGTTGGGAACAAATTCCTTAGCTAACTATGGCTACACCTTC

v_gene: TRBV4-1
abundance: NA
j_gene: TRBJ2-6
d_gene: NA
CDR3aa: CASSQFNRASSGANVLTF
CDR3nt: TGCGCCAGCAGCCAATTTAACAGGGCCTCCTCTGGGGCCAACGTCCTGACTTTC

v_gene: TRBV7-2
abundance: NA
j_gene: TRBJ2-7
d_gene: NA
CDR3aa: CASSPMEDSYEQYF
CDR3nt: TGTGCCAGCAGCCCCATGGAGGACTCCTACGAGCAGTACTTC

v_gene: TRBV5-1
abundance: NA
j_gene: TRBJ2-7
d_gene: NA
CDR3aa: CASSAAPSASTYEQYF
CDR3nt: TGCGCCAGCAGCGCGGCGCCTAGCGCGAGTACCTACGAGCAGTACTTC

v_gene: TRBV20-1
abundance: NA
j_gene: TRBJ2-7
d_gene: NA
CDR3aa: CSAIGSSPYEQYF
CDR3nt: TGCAGTGCTATAGGCAGCTCCCCCTACGAGCAGTACTTC

v_gene: TRBV5-1
abundance: few
j_gene: TRBJ2-7
d_gene: NA
CDR3aa: CASSLAWTSVGEQYF
CDR3nt: TGCGCCAGCAGCTTGGCGTGGACTTCGGTGGGGGAGCAGTACTTC